This T cell receptor (beta chain) was identified in a study of beta chain features in type 1 diabetes. Expressed TCRB transcripts were sequenced after all isolated RNA was converted to cDNA. Produced via immunoSEQ multiplex PCR; TCRdb's table is partial and in-frame only. In the table there are around 430,000 clones, approximately 30% of which are singletons. CDR1 and CDR2 from the germline V gene are LNHNV and YYDKDF (reference sequence). V dropped 4 bases and J dropped 0 bases, with 10 bases sitting between them. The CDR3 sequence is 16 residues long. This clone was seen only a few times. The TCR comes from a man aged 18 to 29 in good health. The J gene is TRBJ2-6, the V gene TRBV15; D may be TRBD1 or TRBD2 (5 bases each). Sequencing was performed on naive CD4+ T cells from blood. The CDR3 DNA is TGTGCCACCAGCATATTGGGGGACTCTGGGGCCAACGTCCTGACTTTC. Translated: CATSILGDSGANVLTF.